These 15 T cell receptor beta chains were sequenced from one sample in a study of cytomegalovirus exposure and HLA in healthy donors. The PCR had 60 Vbeta and 13 Jbeta primers. Clones were read by immunoSEQ multiplex PCR, and TCRdb kept only the in-frame ones, dropping some. Of about 160,000 clones in the sample, over 80% were seen once. Sequencing used PBMCs. The receptors originated from a young woman in good health and CMV-seronegative.

The chain joins TRBV29-1 to TRBJ2-3; perhaps TRBD2 as D (5 bases). V was clipped by 6 bases and J by 0 bases, with 13 bases between them. CDR3 length: 14 residues. Germline V gene lookup returns CDR1 SQVTM and CDR2 ANQGSEA. The CDR3 loop is CSVSQTTSTDTQYF. The CDR3 nucleotides read TGCAGCGTGTCACAGACTACTAGCACAGATACGCAGTATTTT.

The chain uses TRBV27 and TRBJ1-2; 12 positions agree with TRBD1. The length of the CDR3 is 15 residues. Germline lookup yields CDR1 MNHEY and CDR2 SMNVEV (reference sequence). J lost 6 bases, V lost 7 bases, and 9 bases had no gene match. CDR3 sequence: CASNFGDRGRNGYTF. CDR3 bases: TGTGCCAGCAACTTTGGGGACAGGGGGCGTAATGGCTACACCTTC.

The chain recombines TRBV18 with TRBJ2-3, with D possibly TRBD2 on 6 matching bases. From germline, CDR1 is KGHSH and CDR2 LQKENI. The CDR3 sequence is 15 residues long. V lost 4 bases, J lost 0 bases, and 11 bases lay in between. CDR3 loop: CASSLSGTSTDTQYF. The CDR3 nucleotides are TGTGCCAGCTCACTCTCCGGGACTAGCACAGATACGCAGTATTTT.

Worth noting for this clone: The same CDR3 arises from other DNA sequences in this sample as well. The V and J genes are TRBV21-1 and TRBJ1-5; the table assigns TRBD1, which was not confirmed against the DNA. TRBV21-1 is noted as a pseudogene. The CDR3 is 15 residues long. CDR3 DNA: TGTGCCAGCAGCAAGACAGCACATCTCAATCAGCCCCAGCATTTT. This gives the protein CASSKTAHLNQPQHF.

This sequence joins TRBV6-1 and TRBJ2-1; D uncertain. This CDR3 has 13 residues. In germline, CDR1 is MNHNS, CDR2 SASEGT. The V end lost 8 bases, the J end lost 0 bases, and 8 bases lay between the germline ends. The CDR3 reads CASVLSSYNEQFF. The CDR3 nucleotides read TGTGCCAGCGTCCTCAGCTCCTACAATGAGCAGTTCTTC.

V is TRBV6-1 and J is TRBJ1-3, with D hard to call. Germline V gene sequence: CDR1 MNHNS, CDR2 SASEGT. V gave up 5 bases and J gave up 7 bases, with 9 bases separating them. The CDR3 covers 12 residues. The CDR3 DNA reads TGTGCCAGCAGTAACATCCGCAACACCATATATTTT. Amino acid sequence: CASSNIRNTIYF.

About this clone: The sample has other DNA sequences that encode this CDR3 too. V and J are TRBV30 and TRBJ1-1; no clear D. Trimming removed 0 bases from V and 5 bases from J, with 4 bases in between. The CDR3 is 11 amino acids. Germline CDR1 and CDR2: GTSNPN and SVGIG (reference sequence). In DNA form, the CDR3 reads TGTGCCTGGAGTGTACTTACTGAAGCTTTCTTT. Protein sequence: CAWSVLTEAFF.

The chain is built from TRBV6-4 and TRBJ2-2; D is ambiguous. The germline V gene has CDR1 MRHNA and CDR2 SNTAGT. This CDR3 has 14 residues. Trimming left V 0 bases short and J 5 bases short, with 7 bases between. The CDR3 nucleotides are TGTGCCAGCAGTGACTCTGACACAACCGGGGAGCTGTTTTTT. It yields the protein CASSDSDTTGELFF.

The rearrangement links TRBV2 to TRBJ1-5; 9 bases map to TRBD1. CDR3 size: 18 residues. Germline loops: CDR1 SNHLY, CDR2 FYNNEI. J was trimmed by 5 bases and V by 6 bases; bases with no gene match: 17. The CDR3 DNA is TGTGCCAGCAGAACCGGGACAGGGAGGCCGGCAGGCGATCAGCCCCAGCATTTT. Translating gives CASRTGTGRPAGDQPQHF. The variable domain in full, completed from reference TRBV2 and TRBJ1-5, reads EPEVTQTPSHQVTQMGQEVILRCVPISNHLYFYWYRQILGQKVEFLVSFYNNEISEKSEIFDDQFSVERPDGSNFTLKIRSTKLEDSAMYFCASRTGTGRPAGDQPQHFGDGTRLSIL.

The chain joins TRBV28 to TRBJ1-5; tentative D call: TRBD1 (6 bases). CDR1 MDHEN and CDR2 SYDVKM come from the germline V gene. The length of the CDR3 is 16 residues. The V end was cut by 5 bases, the J end by 1 base, with 15 bases between. CDR3 DNA sequence: TGTGCCAGCAGTAGGGGGGGCTGGGGAAGCAATCAGCCCCAGCATTTT. Translation: CASSRGGWGSNQPQHF.

The chain is built from TRBV6-1 and TRBJ1-5; possible D gene TRBD1, 6 bases. CDR3 size: 14 residues. The ends were cut back, 7 bases at V and 6 bases at J, with 16 bases in the middle. Germline V lookup: CDR1 MNHNS, CDR2 SASEGT. The CDR3 region is CASNDPTGFQPQHF. CDR3 nucleotides: TGTGCCAGCAATGATCCTACAGGGTTTCAGCCCCAGCATTTT.

V gene TRBV6-1 combines with J gene TRBJ1-3; D not resolved. This CDR3 is built from 13 residues. Germline V gene sequence: CDR1 MNHNS, CDR2 SASEGT. V was cut by 6 bases and J by 0 bases, with 6 bases left in between. The CDR3 DNA reads as TGTGCCAGCAGGCCGAGCTCTGGAAACACCATATATTTT. Protein product: CASRPSSGNTIYF.

The chain links TRBV28 to TRBJ2-5; 8 bases line up with TRBD2. Looked up from germline, CDR1 is MDHEN and CDR2 is SYDVKM. The trim removed 8 bases at V and 7 bases at J, leaving 15 bases unmatched. The length of the CDR3 is 15 residues. As DNA, the CDR3 is TGTGCCAGCGACATACGCGGGGGGCTTAAAGGGACCCAGTACTTC. Translating gives CASDIRGGLKGTQYF. Full variable domain (remainder filled in from reference TRBV28 and TRBJ2-5): DVKVTQSSRYLVKRTGEKVFLECVQDMDHENMFWYRQDPGLGLRLIYFSYDVKMKEKGDIPEGYSVSREKKERFSLILESASTNQTSMYLCASDIRGGLKGTQYFGPGTRLLVL.

This CDR3 reads CASSKTGYEQYF. DNA of the CDR3: TGTGCCAGCAGTAAGACAGGTTACGAGCAGTACTTC. This sequence joins TRBV28 and TRBJ2-7; perhaps TRBD1 as D (6 bases). V lost 5 bases, J lost 4 bases, and 9 bases lay in between. The germline V gene has CDR1 MDHEN and CDR2 SYDVKM. This CDR3 comprises 12 residues. Combining the CDR3 with reference TRBV28 and TRBJ2-7 gives the whole variable domain DVKVTQSSRYLVKRTGEKVFLECVQDMDHENMFWYRQDPGLGLRLIYFSYDVKMKEKGDIPEGYSVSREKKERFSLILESASTNQTSMYLCASSKTGYEQYFGPGTRLTVT.

This clone was detected a few times. The chain has TRBV27 and TRBJ2-2; 8 positions agree with TRBD1. V shed 5 bases and J 0 bases; nucleotides not matched to a gene: 2. The germline CDR1 and CDR2 sequences are MNHEY and SMNVEV (reference sequence). This CDR3 contains 15 residues. The CDR3 region is CASSAQGANTGELFF. CDR3 nucleotide sequence: TGTGCCAGCAGTGCACAGGGGGCGAACACCGGGGAGCTGTTTTTT.